This TCR beta chain was recorded in a study of early T cells in non-severe SARS-CoV-2 infection. Attachment of unique molecular identifiers to individual cDNA molecules was performed. TCRdb recomputed calls from the 5' RACE reads with MiXCR, one row per CDR3 protein. The sample yields tens of thousands of distinct CDR3 sequences, less than 5.5% seen once. On this clonotype: Its antigen is still unknown.

Study-level results: VDJdb matches were skewed toward anti-spike CD8 T cell responses.

Trimming stripped 5 bases from V and 4 bases from J, with 10 bases between. The CDR3 runs 13 residues. Germline V gives CDR1 SEHNR, CDR2 FQNEAQ (reference sequence). This TCR was sampled from an adult who was a healthcare worker with PCR-confirmed SARS-CoV-2 infection or an uninfected control (not recorded which). Sequenced here: whole blood, sampled at baseline. The gene calls are TRBV7-9 and TRBJ2-3; no definite D call. The CDR3 sequence: CASSPSVADTQYF. Written as DNA, the CDR3 is TGTGCCAGCAGCCCCTCGGTAGCAGATACGCAGTATTTT.